This record concerns one TCR beta chain sequence. What it recognizes is unknown. Each PCR had synthetic TCR analog templates added to it as a spike-in. The assay was immunoSEQ multiplex PCR, and TCRdb's table has in-frame clones only and misses some. The table lists around 48,000 clones, roughly 86% of them singletons. Described time point: peripheral blood 6 weeks after treatment start. CDR1 and CDR2 from the germline V gene are MNHEY and SMNVEV (reference sequence). This CDR3 has 13 amino acids. V lost 3 bases to trimming and J lost 2 bases, with 5 bases between them. The sample originates from a study of PD-L1 blockade in urothelial cancer. Looking at the study overall: Prior chemotherapy in patients spanned 0 to 3 regimens. Findings and caveats of the study: At 3 weeks on treatment, tumor-associated clones expanded more with durable benefit. Below-median blood TCR clonality before treatment forecast better survival.

V and J are TRBV27 and TRBJ1-5; unclear D gene. This clonotype was obtained from a man aged 55 to 70 with urothelial cancer. Sample: PBMCs, taken around atezolizumab (anti-PD-L1) treatment. The CDR3 loop is CASSFGGNQPQHF. CDR3 bases: TGTGCCAGCAGTTTCGGGGGCAATCAGCCCCAGCATTTT.